This T cell receptor beta chain came from a study of graft-versus-host responses after intestinal transplantation. Overall study context: Those transplanted obtained multivisceral, liver-intestinal, or isolated intestinal grafts.

A single count supports this clone. Its antigen is currently unknown. TCRdb's copy holds only in-frame clones and misses some; the assay was immunoSEQ multiplex PCR. Of several thousand clones listed, 72% are singletons. Whole-study results and caveats: The study found high graft-versus-host to host-versus-graft clonal ratios in allografts of patients with graft-donor T cell macrochimerism.

Germline-derived CDR1 and CDR2 are MNHEY and SVGAGI. The CDR3 loop spans 14 amino acids. Trimming stripped 5 bases from V and 3 bases from J, with 10 bases between. The TCR sequence derives from a human patient who received an intestinal transplant, so some T cells may come from the graft donor. The V and J genes are TRBV6-5 and TRBJ2-2; D perhaps matches TRBD2 (7 bases). Sequenced material: PBMCs, taken approximately 540 days after intestinal transplant. DNA of the CDR3: TGTGCCAGCAGTGTAGGGGGGGACACCGGGGAGCTGTTTTTT. It translates to CASSVGGDTGELFF.